Below, 26 T cell receptor beta chains from the same sample are listed, as sequenced in a study of shared clonotypes between healthy human individuals. CD45RO-negative cells were positively selected for CCR7, leaving out terminally differentiated effector memory CD45RA+ cells. Repertoires were generated with immunoSEQ multiplex PCR, while TCRdb's copy carries only in-frame clones and drops some. This sample carries about 600,000 clones, 98% of them seen once, and the ten largest clones take 0.25% to 0.35%. Sequenced: naive CD8+ T cells sorted from blood. These receptors originate from a man aged 25 to 40 in good health.

This clone is a singleton in its sample. This rearrangement joins TRBV7-2 to TRBJ2-7; 7 bases align to TRBD1. The germline CDR1 and CDR2 sequences are SGHTA and FQGNSA. The CDR3 sequence is 14 residues long. The V gene end was trimmed by 1 base and the J gene end by 5 bases; junction bases not matched to a gene: 5. The DNA for the CDR3 is TGTGCCAGCAGCTTAGGGACAGGACAGAACGAGCAGTACTTC. Its protein is CASSLGTGQNEQYF.

This chain uses TRBV11-1 with TRBJ2-1, with a weak D call TRBD1 (6 bases). Germline-derived CDR1 and CDR2 are SGHAT and FQDESV (reference sequence). V lost 5 bases and J lost 10, with 12 bases in between. This CDR3 has 12 residues. The CDR3 nucleotides are TGTGCCAGCAGCCCCGACAGGCTAGAGCAGTTCTTC. Translating gives CASSPDRLEQFF. Drawing the rest from reference TRBV11-1 and TRBJ2-1, the complete variable domain is EAEVAQSPRYKITEKSQAVAFWCDPISGHATLYWYRQILGQGPELLVQFQDESVVDDSQLPKDRFSAERLKGVDSTLKIQPAELGDSAMYLCASSPDRLEQFFGPGTRLTVL.

The V and J genes are TRBV7-9 and TRBJ2-7; possibly TRBD1 or TRBD2 for D (5 bases each). The length of the CDR3 is 16 residues. The germline V gene has CDR1 SEHNR and CDR2 FQNEAQ (reference sequence). V was trimmed by 7 bases and J by 1 base, leaving 20 bases between them. CDR3 residues: CASTGGTKTPSYEQYF. CDR3 coding DNA: TGTGCCAGCACAGGTGGGACGAAAACTCCTTCCTACGAGCAGTACTTC.

This chain's CDR3 is CASSLTLAGQTYEQYF. For the CDR3, the DNA is TGTGCCAGCAGCCTGACCTTAGCGGGACAAACCTACGAGCAGTACTTC. The gene calls are TRBV5-6 and TRBJ2-7, with 8 bases matching TRBD2. The CDR3 has 16 residues. V dropped 4 bases and J dropped 2; count of bases not matched to a gene: 11. Germline V CDR1 and CDR2: SGHDT, YYEEEE.

The CDR3 sequence is CASRGGSPELGQPQHF. CDR3 bases: TGCGCCAGCAGGGGGGGGTCCCCCGAACTGGGTCAGCCCCAGCATTTT. This chain joins TRBV10-2 and TRBJ1-5; tentatively, D is TRBD1 (5 bases). CDR3 size: 16 residues. The V gene lost 6 bases and the J gene lost 6 bases, with 21 bases spanning the gap. Germline V gene data show CDR1 as WSHSY and CDR2 as SAAADI.

The chain links TRBV9 to TRBJ1-1, with D maybe TRBD1 (6 bases). V lost 3 bases, J lost 0 bases, and 9 bases lay in between. This CDR3 has 14 amino acids. Germline CDR1 and CDR2: SGDLS and YYNGEE. The CDR3 DNA is TGTGCCAGCAGCGCCGGACAGATGAACACTGAAGCTTTCTTT. It codes for CASSAGQMNTEAFF.

The table lists this clone with a count of one. This rearrangement joins TRBV1 to TRBJ1-5. TRBV1 is given as a pseudogene. CDR3 size: 21 residues. The CDR3 loop is CTSSHEIIPGTRPHSNQPQHF. DNA for the CDR3: TGCACCAGCAGCCACGAAATCATTCCCGGGACGAGACCGCATAGCAATCAGCCCCAGCATTTT.

The chain employs TRBV7-9 and TRBJ1-2, with a possible D match to TRBD1 (6 bases). Trimming took 5 bases from V and 9 from J, leaving 25 bases between them. Germline values: CDR1 SEHNR, CDR2 FQNEAQ (reference sequence). The CDR3 length is 16 residues. The CDR3, as DNA: TGTGCCAGCAGCCCTTTACCCAGGACAGCACAGTGTCGCTACACCTTC. This encodes CASSPLPRTAQCRYTF.

Remarks on this clone: The same CDR3 arises from other DNA sequences in this sample as well. V gene TRBV27 combines with J gene TRBJ2-7, with TRBD2 matching over 12 bases. Germline V lookup: CDR1 MNHEY, CDR2 SMNVEV (reference sequence). CDR3 length: 14 amino acids. V gave up 3 bases and J gave up 3 bases; unmatched junction bases: 0. The CDR3 DNA reads as TGTGCCAGCAGTTTGACTAGCGGGAGCTACGAGCAGTACTTC. It translates to CASSLTSGSYEQYF.

The chain employs TRBV6-1 and TRBJ1-2, with TRBD1 as a possible D gene (6 bases). Trimming stripped 7 bases from V and 4 bases from J, with 19 bases between. This CDR3 has 15 residues. The germline V gene encodes CDR1 MNHNS and CDR2 SASEGT. The CDR3 DNA reads as TGTGCCAGCACAGGAATGAACAGGGTTGGCTATGGCTACACCTTC. It specifies CASTGMNRVGYGYTF.

This clone has only one observation. Other nucleotide sequences from this sample produce the same CDR3. The J gene is TRBJ2-1, the V gene TRBV5-4; the D is unclear. Trimming shortened V by 0 bases and J by 10 bases, and 5 bases separated the two germline ends. CDR1 and CDR2 (germline): SGHNT, YYREEE (reference sequence). CDR3 size: 11 residues. The CDR3 spells CASSLGGEQFF. Here the CDR3 DNA reads TGTGCCAGCAGCTTGGGTGGGGAGCAGTTCTTC.

This chain connects TRBV29-1 to TRBJ2-3, with 12 bases identical to TRBD2. CDR3 length: 14 residues. CDR1 is SQVTM and CDR2 is ANQGSEA in the germline V gene. V gave up 8 bases and J gave up 2 bases; unmatched junction bases: 5. CDR3 in DNA: TGCAGCCCCCGACTAGCGGGAGACACAGATACGCAGTATTTT. Its protein is CSPRLAGDTDTQYF.

The chain employs TRBV7-2 and TRBJ2-7; possible D gene TRBD2, 9 bases. CDR3 length: 19 residues. The V end was cut by 2 bases, the J end by 3 bases, with 26 bases between. CDR1 is SGHTA, CDR2 FQGNSA, per germline. CDR3: CASSLSRTSALTGGYEQYF. CDR3 coding DNA: TGTGCCAGCAGCTTATCCCGGACTAGCGCCCTTACAGGGGGCTACGAGCAGTACTTC. Looking up the rest from reference TRBV7-2 and TRBJ2-7 gives the full variable domain: GAGVSQSPSNKVTEKGKDVELRCDPISGHTALYWYRQSLGQGLEFLIYFQGNSAPDKSGLPSDRFSAERTGGSVSTLTIQRTQQEDSAVYLCASSLSRTSALTGGYEQYFGPGTRLTVT.

This clone came up once. V usage is TRBV13 and J usage is TRBJ2-3, with D possibly TRBD1 on 5 matching bases. Germline loops: CDR1 PRHDT, CDR2 FYEKMQ (reference sequence). With 1 base removed from V and 0 bases from J, the gap between germline ends came to 23 bases. The CDR3 length is 20 residues. The CDR3 region is CASSLVPGSTGDPSTDTQYF. The CDR3, as DNA: TGTGCCAGCAGCTTAGTGCCAGGGTCTACTGGAGATCCTAGCACAGATACGCAGTATTTT.

V gene TRBV7-8 combines with J gene TRBJ1-2, with 8 bases that match TRBD1. Germline CDR1 and CDR2: SGHVS and FQNEAQ. The CDR3 is made up of 15 amino acids. V shed 6 bases, J shed 4 bases, and the junction held 10 bases outside the gene matches. The CDR3: CASSPRTGLAYGYTF. CDR3 bases: TGTGCCAGCAGTCCTAGGACAGGGTTAGCCTATGGCTACACCTTC.

The V gene is TRBV27, the J gene TRBJ1-1; D is perhaps TRBD1 (6 bases). This CDR3 comprises 15 residues. V dropped 3 bases and J dropped 1 base, with 12 bases sitting between them. The V gene's germline CDR1 is MNHEY and CDR2 SMNVEV (reference sequence). The CDR3 DNA sequence: TGTGCCAGCAGTTTTTTGGGGGCCGAGAACACTGAAGCTTTCTTT. It translates to CASSFLGAENTEAFF.

J is TRBJ2-1 and V is TRBV7-9, with 11 bases identical to TRBD2. In germline, CDR1 is SEHNR, CDR2 FQNEAQ (reference sequence). This CDR3 is 18 amino acids long. The V segment lost 3 bases and the J segment 3 bases; nucleotides outside the gene matches: 10. CDR3 protein: CASSFVLAGAPNYNEQFF. The DNA of the CDR3 is TGTGCCAGCAGCTTTGTACTAGCGGGAGCCCCAAACTACAATGAGCAGTTCTTC.

This clone was picked up one time. CDR3 bases: TGTGCCAGCAGCGTTGAACCCAGACAGGTGGACTATGGCTACACCTTC. Its protein product is CASSVEPRQVDYGYTF. The chain carries TRBV9 and TRBJ1-2, with a tentative D call TRBD1 (6 bases). Germline CDR1 SGDLS, CDR2 YYNGEE. CDR3 length equals 16 residues. Trimming took off 2 bases at V and 3 bases at J, with 17 bases between the two ends.

The V gene is TRBV11-2, the J gene TRBJ2-7, with D possibly being TRBD2 (7 bases). In germline, CDR1 is SGHAT, CDR2 FQNNGV. Trimming removed 5 bases from V and 0 bases from J, with 17 bases in between. The CDR3 has 16 residues. The DNA for the CDR3 is TGTGCCAGCAGCCCAACAGGGAGGGCCCCCTCCTACGAGCAGTACTTC. Protein: CASSPTGRAPSYEQYF.

This chain connects TRBV5-4 to TRBJ2-5; D is ambiguous. CDR1 is SGHNT and CDR2 is YYREEE in the germline V gene (reference sequence). The CDR3 totals 12 residues. Trimming shortened V by 3 bases and J by 1 base, and 4 bases separated the two germline ends. The CDR3 is CASSSFQETQYF. The CDR3 DNA reads as TGTGCCAGCAGCTCCTTCCAAGAGACCCAGTACTTC. Combining the CDR3 with reference TRBV5-4 and TRBJ2-5 gives the whole variable domain ETGVTQSPTHLIKTRGQQVTLRCSSQSGHNTVSWYQQALGQGPQFIFQYYREEENGRGNFPPRFSGLQFPNYSSELNVNALELDDSALYLCASSSFQETQYFGPGTRLLVL.

The genes are TRBV6-5 and TRBJ2-1; 8 positions agree with TRBD2. This CDR3 has 16 amino acids. The germline CDR1 and CDR2 sequences are MNHEY and SVGAGI. V trimming: 2 bases; J trimming: 7 bases; junction bases outside the gene matches: 10. The CDR3 DNA sequence: TGTGCCAGCAGTTACGTATCGGGGGGGCTAGGGAATGAGCAGTTCTTC. It codes for CASSYVSGGLGNEQFF.

This chain uses TRBV9 with TRBJ2-5; TRBD2 is a possible D gene (7 bases). CDR1 and CDR2 from the germline V gene are SGDLS and YYNGEE. Trimming stripped 1 base from V and 2 bases from J, with 12 bases between. The CDR3 consists of 15 residues. The CDR3 region has the DNA TGTGCCAGCAGCGTAAGGGGGAGGGGTCAAGAGACCCAGTACTTC. Translated: CASSVRGRGQETQYF.

V and J are TRBV6-6 and TRBJ2-7; no firm D call. The CDR3 totals 14 residues. The V and J ends lost 1 base and 4 bases respectively, with 11 bases between them. Germline-derived CDR1 and CDR2 are MNHNY and SVGAGI (reference sequence). CDR3 coding DNA: TGTGCCAGCAGTTACTACGAGTTAGGGTACGAGCAGTACTTC. It encodes CASSYYELGYEQYF.

The V gene is TRBV5-4, the J gene TRBJ2-7; 12 bases match TRBD2. Germline-derived CDR1 and CDR2 are SGHNT and YYREEE (reference sequence). The CDR3 consists of 16 residues. Germline trimming cut 3 bases from V and 3 bases from J; bases unmatched to any gene: 7. This chain's CDR3 is CASSSRLAGEGYEQYF. In DNA form, the CDR3 reads TGTGCCAGCAGCTCGAGACTAGCGGGAGAAGGCTACGAGCAGTACTTC.

This chain connects TRBV10-2 to TRBJ2-7; TRBD2 matches 9 bases. The CDR3 totals 12 residues. Germline CDR1 is WSHSY and CDR2 is SAAADI. Germline trimming cut 8 bases from V and 6 bases from J; bases unmatched to any gene: 5. The CDR3 reads CASAGGPGEQYF. The DNA of the CDR3 is TGCGCCAGCGCGGGAGGGCCGGGCGAGCAGTACTTC.

This chain uses TRBV15 with TRBJ2-3; 13 positions match TRBD2. This CDR3 spans 17 amino acids. V lost 5 bases, J lost 0 bases, and 5 bases stayed unmatched. The germline CDR1 and CDR2 sequences are LNHNV and YYDKDF (reference sequence). CDR3 nucleotide sequence: TGTGCCACCAGCTGGACTAGCGGGAGTGCTAGCACAGATACGCAGTATTTT. Protein sequence: CATSWTSGSASTDTQYF.